This T cell receptor (beta chain) appears in the sequencing data of a study of blood T cell repertoires in COVID-19. This table comes from immunoSEQ multiplex PCR, and its TCRdb copy is limited to in-frame clones, with some not included. The sample comprises 120,000 to 150,000 clones, around 84% of which are singletons, and less than 3.5% rests with the top ten. The trim removed 0 bases at V and 4 bases at J, leaving 2 bases unmatched. This CDR3 contains 14 residues. The germline V gene encodes CDR1 SGHDT and CDR2 YYEEEE. The sample taken for sequencing was peripheral blood. The clonotype was recovered from a human donor with acute or convalescent COVID-19. The donor label of this sample is uncertain. V is TRBV5-6 and J is TRBJ1-2, with 8 bases aligning to TRBD1. CDR3 amino acids: CASSLGDRLYGYTF. The CDR3 region has the DNA TGTGCCAGCAGCTTGGGGGACAGGCTCTATGGCTACACCTTC.